Shown below are 29 T cell receptor beta chains from a single sample sequenced in a study of CD8 T cells in ankylosing spondylitis. Study-level results: For ankylosing spondylitis blood, a TCR beta motif of 7 to 9 highly homologous variants appeared characteristic.

TCRdb passed the 5' RACE reads through MiXCR, listing each CDR3 protein once. The table shows about 220,000 distinct CDR3 sequences, with just under 7.5% occurring only once. These receptors lack a known antigen. The sequenced sample consisted of blood, either unsorted or a sorted T cell fraction (not recorded which). The receptor set was obtained from a male donor with ankylosing spondylitis.

This clonotype was counted ten times or more. The chain recombines TRBV6-4 with TRBJ2-5; maybe TRBD1 (6 bases). Trimming stripped 6 bases from V and 5 bases from J, with 10 bases between. Germline V CDR1 and CDR2: MRHNA, SNTAGT. This CDR3 comprises 12 residues. The CDR3 spells CASSYRVETQYF. The CDR3 DNA follows: TGTGCCAGCAGCTACAGGGTGGAGACCCAGTACTTC.

This clonotype has at least ten counts. The chain uses TRBV5-1 and TRBJ2-1; D unclear. CDR1 and CDR2 (germline): SGHRS, YFSETQ. This CDR3 has 10 amino acids. V was shortened by 7 bases and J by 9 bases, with 8 bases between the two germline ends. This CDR3 reads CASGETEQFF. CDR3 nucleotides: TGCGCCAGCGGAGAGACTGAGCAGTTCTTC.

About this clonotype: Given a much more abundant clone one base away, this may be a read error. The rearrangement uses TRBV20-1 and TRBJ2-5; D gene ambiguous. CDR1 and CDR2 (germline): DFQATT, SNEGSKA (reference sequence). The CDR3 length is 15 residues. With 6 bases removed from V and 3 bases from J, the gap between germline ends came to 20 bases. DNA of the CDR3: TGCAGTGCCGTGAATATTCAACAAAGTGAAGAGACCCAGTACTTC. Translated: CSAVNIQQSEETQYF.

The chain is built from TRBV29-1 and TRBJ2-3, with D possibly being TRBD1 or TRBD2 (5 bases each). The CDR3 runs to 16 residues. Germline V CDR1 and CDR2: SQVTM, ANQGSEA. V lost 7 bases and J lost 4, with 24 bases in between. The CDR3 DNA follows: TGCAGCGCTAAAAAACCTGGGACGCCGGGCCCAGATACGCAGTATTTT. Residues: CSAKKPGTPGPDTQYF.

This clonotype was observed at least ten times. The genes are TRBV27 and TRBJ2-7; 8 bases map to TRBD1. This CDR3 has 14 residues. Losses at the gene ends were 5 bases for V and 2 bases for J; bases not matched to a gene: 5. The germline gives CDR1 MNHEY, CDR2 SMNVEV (reference sequence). The CDR3 loop is CASSLMTGAYEQYF. As DNA, the CDR3 is TGTGCCAGCAGTCTCATGACAGGGGCCTACGAGCAGTACTTC.

In this sample, this clonotype turned up many times. The V and J genes are TRBV7-9 and TRBJ1-2, with a possible D match to TRBD1 (5 bases). This CDR3 is 14 amino acids long. Germline V gives CDR1 SEHNR, CDR2 FQNEAQ (reference sequence). Trimming pared 5 bases from V and 8 bases from J, leaving 18 bases between. The CDR3 nucleotides are TGTGCCAGCAGCCTCGGGACCCTCCCTCGGGGCTACACCTTC. It translates to CASSLGTLPRGYTF.

This clonotype was seen repeatedly, ten times or more. This sequence joins TRBV4-2 and TRBJ2-3; possible D gene TRBD1, 5 bases. Germline lookup yields CDR1 LGHNA and CDR2 YNFKEQ. Trimming removed 4 bases from V and 0 bases from J, with 14 bases in between. The CDR3 length is 16 residues. DNA of the CDR3: TGTGCCAGCAGCCCAAACCCAGGGTCGAGCACAGATACGCAGTATTTT. This translates into CASSPNPGSSTDTQYF.

This clonotype has at least ten counts. The chain has TRBV4-3 and TRBJ1-2; the D is unclear. Deletions cut 1 base from V and 4 bases from J, with 10 bases between. CDR3 length: 14 amino acids. The germline gives CDR1 LGHNA, CDR2 YSLEER. As DNA, the CDR3 is TGCGCCAGCAGCCAAGGAGCACAGCCCTATGGCTACACCTTC. Protein product: CASSQGAQPYGYTF.

This clonotype has a count of ten or more. The V gene is TRBV7-9, the J gene TRBJ1-1; D unresolved. V lost 1 base and J lost 4, with 16 bases in between. The CDR3 is made up of 16 amino acids. Germline V gives CDR1 SEHNR, CDR2 FQNEAQ (reference sequence). The CDR3 loop reads CASSLGPPEIGTEAFF. In DNA form, the CDR3 reads TGTGCCAGCAGCTTAGGCCCCCCCGAGATTGGCACTGAAGCTTTCTTT.

This clonotype was found many times. This chain uses TRBV7-2 with TRBJ2-5, with D tentatively TRBD2 (6 bases). Germline V gives CDR1 SGHTA, CDR2 FQGNSA. The CDR3 runs to 15 residues. The V and J ends lost 2 bases and 5 bases respectively, with 15 bases between them. CDR3 loop: CASSLFGGVGETQYF. The CDR3, as DNA: TGTGCCAGCAGCTTATTCGGCGGGGTAGGGGAGACCCAGTACTTC. The full variable domain, in which reference TRBV7-2 and TRBJ2-5 provide the parts outside the CDR3, is GAGVSQSPSNKVTEKGKDVELRCDPISGHTALYWYRQSLGQGLEFLIYFQGNSAPDKSGLPSDRFSAERTGGSVSTLTIQRTQQEDSAVYLCASSLFGGVGETQYFGPGTRLLVL.

Ten or more counts support this clonotype. The rearrangement links TRBV9 to TRBJ2-7, with D uncertain. The V and J ends lost 3 bases and 2 bases respectively, with 12 bases between them. Germline CDR1 reads SGDLS; CDR2 reads YYNGEE. The CDR3 consists of 14 residues. Here the CDR3 reads CASSGEVTTYEQYF. CDR3 coding DNA: TGTGCCAGCAGCGGTGAGGTCACTACCTACGAGCAGTACTTC.

This chain links TRBV11-2 with TRBJ2-1; 10 bases agree with TRBD2. J was trimmed by 0 bases and V by 5 bases; bases with no gene match: 7. The CDR3 sequence is 17 residues long. CDR1 and CDR2 from the germline V gene are SGHAT and FQNNGV. The CDR3 protein is CASSPGGLADSYNEQFF. CDR3 nucleotide sequence: TGTGCCAGCAGCCCTGGAGGACTAGCGGACTCCTACAATGAGCAGTTCTTC.

This clonotype was recorded a few times. The V call is TRBV19, the J call TRBJ2-6; 7 positions agree with TRBD1. The junction had 5 bases not matched to a gene; V was cut back by 9 bases and J by 0 bases. The CDR3 covers 15 residues. Germline values: CDR1 LNHDA, CDR2 SQIVND (reference sequence). The CDR3 DNA is TGTGCCAGCCGGGACAGTATCTCTGGGGCCAACGTCCTGACTTTC. It yields the protein CASRDSISGANVLTF.

This clonotype showed up many times. This rearrangement joins TRBV9 to TRBJ2-5, with a possible D match to TRBD2 (7 bases). Trimming stripped 2 bases from V and 2 bases from J, with 13 bases between. The CDR3 runs 15 residues. Germline V gene sequence: CDR1 SGDLS, CDR2 YYNGEE. In DNA form, the CDR3 reads TGTGCCAGCAGCGTGGCGGGGGCTTCGCAAGAGACCCAGTACTTC. Residues: CASSVAGASQETQYF.

This clonotype was detected ten times or more. The chain recombines TRBV15 with TRBJ2-7; 9 nucleotides agree with TRBD2. Trimming at V came to 1 base and at J to 2 bases, leaving 3 bases not matched to a gene. There are 15 residues in the CDR3. CDR1 is LNHNV, CDR2 YYDKDF, per germline (reference sequence). The CDR3 DNA reads TGTGCCACCAGCAGAGCGGGCGGGAGGGCCTACGAGCAGTACTTC. Translation: CATSRAGGRAYEQYF.

Ten or more counts support this clonotype. CDR3 region: CASSTYSQENTEAFF. Written as DNA, the CDR3 is TGCGCCAGCAGCACCTATTCCCAGGAGAACACTGAAGCTTTCTTT. The chain combines TRBV5-1 with TRBJ1-1; D remains unclear. V was pared by 4 bases and J by 1 base, with 14 bases between. Germline V gene lookup returns CDR1 SGHRS and CDR2 YFSETQ. This CDR3 spans 15 amino acids.

This clonotype was seen ten or more times. This chain connects TRBV12-3 or TRBV12-4 to TRBJ1-5; possibly TRBD1 for D (5 bases). Trimming removed 3 bases at V and 0 bases at J, with 9 bases between. There are 15 residues in the CDR3. The DNA of the CDR3 is TGTGCCAGCAGTTTTGGACATTATAGCAATCAGCCCCAGCATTTT. Translation gives CASSFGHYSNQPQHF.

This clonotype was picked up many times. The CDR3: CASSQAGGWRTEAFF. CDR3 sequence (DNA): TGCGCCAGCAGCCAAGCGGGGGGATGGCGCACTGAAGCTTTCTTT. V gene TRBV4-1 combines with J gene TRBJ1-1; a weak D match, TRBD1 (5 bases). This CDR3 spans 15 amino acids. V gave up 1 base and J gave up 4 bases, with 13 bases separating them. CDR1 is MGHRA, CDR2 YSYEKL, per germline.

This clonotype came up many times. The chain carries TRBV12-3 or TRBV12-4 and TRBJ2-7; a possible D gene is TRBD1 (5 bases). V lost 3 bases, J lost 4 bases, and 7 bases lay in between. The CDR3 length is 12 residues. The CDR3 spells CASSLTVYEQYF. The CDR3 coding sequence is TGTGCCAGCAGTTTGACAGTTTACGAGCAGTACTTC.

Ten or more counts support this clonotype. This chain connects TRBV7-9 to TRBJ2-2; D not resolved. Trimming took 5 bases from V and 0 from J, leaving 7 bases between them. This CDR3 contains 14 residues. Germline V gene lookup returns CDR1 SEHNR and CDR2 FQNEAQ (reference sequence). CDR3 region: CASSKQSNTGELFF. The CDR3 DNA reads as TGTGCCAGCAGCAAACAGTCGAACACCGGGGAGCTGTTTTTT.

This clonotype was detected ten times or more. The chain joins TRBV11-2 to TRBJ2-4, with D possibly TRBD2 on 5 matching bases. Germline CDR1 is SGHAT and CDR2 is FQNNGV. This CDR3 spans 17 amino acids. V lost 1 base and J 1 base, leaving 14 bases between the germline ends. The CDR3 DNA reads TGTGCCAGCAGCTTAGTCGGGGAATCTGGCGCCAAAAACATTCAGTACTTC. Protein: CASSLVGESGAKNIQYF.

This clonotype was seen at least ten times. This chain's CDR3 is CAISDPRTSGVDNEQFF. CDR3 DNA: TGTGCCATCAGTGACCCGAGAACTAGCGGGGTCGACAATGAGCAGTTCTTC. The gene calls are TRBV10-3 and TRBJ2-1; 10 nucleotides line up with TRBD2. V lost 3 bases and J lost 5; bases outside the gene matches: 10. The CDR3 runs 17 residues. Germline lookup yields CDR1 ENHRY and CDR2 SYGVKD.

The chain couples TRBV4-3 to TRBJ2-3, with D hard to call. The CDR3 length is 15 residues. V gave up 2 bases and J gave up 0 bases, with 9 bases separating them. The germline V gene has CDR1 LGHNA and CDR2 YSLEER. The CDR3 protein is CASSQLTGSTDTQYF. In DNA form, the CDR3 reads TGCGCCAGCAGCCAACTGACCGGCAGCACAGATACGCAGTATTTT.

The table lists this clonotype with many counts. The CDR3 spells CASSLRPRDSNSPLHF. The CDR3 bases are TGTGCCAGCAGCTTGCGCCCCAGGGATTCTAATTCACCCCTCCACTTT. The chain couples TRBV5-6 to TRBJ1-6; a weak D match, TRBD1 (5 bases). The germline gives CDR1 SGHDT, CDR2 YYEEEE. The CDR3 contains 16 residues. V was shortened by 1 base and J by 6 bases, with 14 bases between the two germline ends.

This clonotype was detected many times. CDR3: CASSLGGGSPDEQYF. CDR3 coding DNA: TGTGCCAGCAGCTTAGGGGGCGGCTCTCCGGACGAGCAGTACTTC. The chain joins TRBV7-2 to TRBJ2-7; D is possibly TRBD1 (5 bases). V shed 1 base and J shed 5 bases, with 15 bases lying between them. CDR3 length: 15 amino acids. Germline CDR1 reads SGHTA; CDR2 reads FQGNSA.

This clonotype appeared many times. V and J are TRBV10-3 and TRBJ2-7; 9 bases line up with TRBD2. Unmatched junction bases numbered 8, after V lost 2 bases and J lost 6 bases. CDR3 length: 15 residues. CDR1 is ENHRY and CDR2 is SYGVKD in the germline V gene. CDR3 sequence reads: CAISENLAGNLEQYF. DNA for the CDR3: TGTGCCATCAGTGAGAATCTAGCGGGAAACCTCGAGCAGTACTTC.

This clonotype showed up many times. The chain joins TRBV28 to TRBJ2-3; 8 bases align to TRBD2. The J segment lost 2 bases and the V segment lost 2 bases, leaving 3 bases of the junction unmatched. Per germline, CDR1 MDHEN and CDR2 SYDVKM. This CDR3 has 15 amino acids. Written as DNA, the CDR3 is TGTGCCAGCAGTTTAACCGGGGGGGCCACAGATACGCAGTATTTT. Translation: CASSLTGGATDTQYF.

This clonotype was recorded many times. The gene calls are TRBV7-9 and TRBJ2-7; D may be TRBD1 or TRBD2 (5 bases each). Germline CDR1 is SEHNR and CDR2 is FQNEAQ (reference sequence). V lost 1 base to trimming and J lost 0 bases, with 10 bases between them. This CDR3 has 15 residues. The CDR3 loop is CASSLEPGLSYEQYF. The CDR3 DNA sequence: TGTGCCAGCAGCTTAGAACCGGGGCTCTCCTACGAGCAGTACTTC.

This clonotype has more than one count but fewer than ten. The chain combines TRBV19 with TRBJ1-4; D possibly corresponds to TRBD1 (6 bases). The V end was cut by 7 bases, the J end by 7 bases, with 16 bases between. Germline CDR1 reads LNHDA; CDR2 reads SQIVND (reference sequence). This CDR3 has 14 amino acids. DNA of the CDR3: TGTGCCAGTACCGTCAGGGGCCGCGGTGAAAAACTGTTTTTT. Protein sequence: CASTVRGRGEKLFF.